The subject of this entry is one T cell receptor beta chain. Sequencing used immunoSEQ multiplex PCR; TCRdb keeps in-frame clones, though not all of them. Counted here are 120,000 or so clones, 84% occurring once; the ten biggest clones make up about 27%. The source of the sample is a study of T cell responses to AZD1222 COVID-19 vaccine. CDR1 is SEHNR, CDR2 FQNEAQ, per germline (reference sequence). CDR3 length equals 16 residues. After removal of 3 bases from V and 7 bases from J, the junction contained 7 bases not matched to a gene. The receptor's source is an adult who received the AZD1222 COVID-19 vaccine. The specimen was peripheral blood, collected 28 days after the second AZD1222 dose. The chain is built from TRBV7-9 and TRBJ1-6, with 9 nucleotides matching TRBD1. The chain's CDR3 is CASSFWTGANNSPLHF. CDR3 DNA: TGTGCCAGCAGCTTCTGGACAGGGGCTAACAATTCACCCCTCCACTTT. The full variable domain, with the rest looked up from reference TRBV7-9 and TRBJ1-6, is DTGVSQNPRHKITKRGQNVTFRCDPISEHNRLYWYRQTLGQGPEFLTYFQNEAQLEKSRLLSDRFSAERPKGSFSTLEIQRTEQGDSAMYLCASSFWTGANNSPLHFGNGTRLTVT.